The 18 T cell receptor beta chains reported below all come from one sample, sequenced in a study of graft-versus-host responses after intestinal transplantation (dated by TCRdb to the early 2020s). Libraries were made using the immunoSEQ multiplex PCR assay. TCRdb took over this immuneACCESS table, retaining in-frame rearrangements with V and J assigned. Such tables are incomplete; in checked studies, under half of the missing clones stem from an unresolved V gene, and the remainder is unexplained. The sample table shows nearly 45,000 clones, and 91% are seen once. The top ten constitute around 4.3% of the sample. The input for sequencing was PBMCs, taken 524 days after transplant. These receptors all come from a human patient who received an intestinal transplant, so some T cells may come from the graft donor.

V usage is TRBV6-5 and J usage is TRBJ1-3; a possible D gene is TRBD1 (6 bases). CDR1 is MNHEY, CDR2 SVGAGI, per germline. This CDR3 has 14 amino acids. V dropped 6 bases and J dropped 3 bases, with 12 bases sitting between them. The CDR3 is CASRVNRVGNTIYF. The CDR3 region has the DNA TGTGCCAGCAGGGTAAACAGGGTTGGAAACACCATATATTTT.

The chain couples TRBV5-1 to TRBJ2-5, with a possible D match to TRBD2 (6 bases). The CDR3 length is 14 residues. The germline CDR1 and CDR2 sequences are SGHRS and YFSETQ. V shed 1 base and J shed 3 bases, with 10 bases lying between them. CDR3 nucleotides: TGCGCCAGCAGCTTGAATGGCGGGGAAGAGACCCAGTACTTC. Encoded protein: CASSLNGGEETQYF.

A remark on this clone: The identical CDR3 is also encoded by other nucleotide sequences in the sample. V is TRBV5-1 and J is TRBJ2-7, with TRBD1 matching 7 bases. The V and J ends lost 5 bases and 2 bases, in that order; junction bases with no gene match: 7. The CDR3 has 14 residues. Germline CDR1 is SGHRS and CDR2 is YFSETQ. The CDR3 bases are TGCGCCAGCAGGCCAATGACAGGGCCCTACGAGCAGTACTTC. It encodes CASRPMTGPYEQYF.

This clone was counted between two and nine times. The chain links TRBV2 to TRBJ1-5; D gene unclear. Germline V CDR1 and CDR2: SNHLY, FYNNEI. Trimming removed 2 bases at V and 5 bases at J, with 10 bases between. CDR3 length equals 14 residues. The CDR3: CASSERLTYQPQHF. The CDR3 coding sequence is TGTGCCAGCAGTGAACGGCTGACCTATCAGCCCCAGCATTTT. The full variable domain, with the rest looked up from reference TRBV2 and TRBJ1-5, is EPEVTQTPSHQVTQMGQEVILRCVPISNHLYFYWYRQILGQKVEFLVSFYNNEISEKSEIFDDQFSVERPDGSNFTLKIRSTKLEDSAMYFCASSERLTYQPQHFGDGTRLSIL.

J is TRBJ2-5 and V is TRBV27, with 12 nucleotides matching TRBD2. The CDR3 is 15 amino acids. The germline CDR1 and CDR2 sequences are MNHEY and SMNVEV (reference sequence). The ends lost 2 bases at V and 2 bases at J; junction bases unmatched: 0. The CDR3 DNA reads TGTGCCAGCAGTTTACTAGCGGGAGGGCAAGAGACCCAGTACTTC. This codes for CASSLLAGGQETQYF.

The chain has TRBV6-1 and TRBJ1-5; D may be TRBD1 (6 bases). V lost 6 bases to trimming and J lost 5 bases, with 11 bases between them. This CDR3 is 13 amino acids long. The germline V gene encodes CDR1 MNHNS and CDR2 SASEGT. The CDR3 region is CASSQGTHQPQHF. Written as DNA, the CDR3 is TGTGCCAGCAGCCAGGGGACCCATCAGCCCCAGCATTTT.

This chain links TRBV7-6 with TRBJ2-7; D not certain. This CDR3 has 13 residues. The V and J ends lost 1 base and 4 bases respectively, with 8 bases between them. Germline lookup yields CDR1 SGHVS and CDR2 FNYEAQ. The CDR3 coding sequence is TGTGCCAGCAGCTTAGGTCCTAGTTACGAGCAGTACTTC. Its protein is CASSLGPSYEQYF.

The V and J genes are TRBV11-3 and TRBJ2-1; D tentatively fits TRBD1 or TRBD2 (5 bases each). Trimming cost V 1 base and J 5 bases, with 12 bases left between them. Germline CDR1 reads SGHNT; CDR2 reads YENEEA. This CDR3 has 15 amino acids. In nucleotides, the CDR3 is TGTGCCAGCAGCTTAGGAGGGGCGCGAGACAATGAGCAGTTCTTC. It codes for CASSLGGARDNEQFF.

This clone has a single count. The chain links TRBV28 to TRBJ1-1; D is unclear. Germline lookup yields CDR1 MDHEN and CDR2 SYDVKM. CDR3 length: 12 amino acids. V shed 6 bases and J shed 4 bases, with 9 bases lying between them. The CDR3 sequence: CASRELTTEAFF. In DNA form, the CDR3 reads TGTGCCAGCAGAGAACTTACCACTGAAGCTTTCTTT.

The chain is built from TRBV28 and TRBJ2-5; D may match TRBD1 or TRBD2 (5 bases each). V lost 5 bases to trimming and J lost 1 base, with 14 bases between them. The germline gives CDR1 MDHEN, CDR2 SYDVKM. This CDR3 spans 15 amino acids. The CDR3 nucleotides are TGTGCCAGCAGTCCCTTGGGACGGCTCCAAGAGACCCAGTACTTC. Encoded protein: CASSPLGRLQETQYF.

The rearrangement links TRBV10-3 to TRBJ2-7; a weak D match, TRBD2 (7 bases). The CDR3 has 13 residues. V was trimmed by 6 bases and J by 7 bases, leaving 16 bases between them. Germline loops: CDR1 ENHRY, CDR2 SYGVKD. CDR3: CAIRSPGGEEQYF. The CDR3 nucleotides are TGTGCCATCAGGTCCCCGGGGGGCGAGGAGCAGTACTTC.

The V call is TRBV7-9, the J call TRBJ1-1, with D possibly being TRBD1 (5 bases). This CDR3 contains 14 residues. CDR1 SEHNR and CDR2 FQNEAQ come from the germline V gene (reference sequence). V was shortened by 2 bases and J by 6 bases, with 13 bases between the two germline ends. CDR3 in DNA: TGTGCCAGCAGCTTACGCGGGACCGAGCCTGAAGCTTTCTTT. It is translated as CASSLRGTEPEAFF.

J is TRBJ2-3 and V is TRBV13, with 13 positions matching TRBD2. The CDR3 is 17 amino acids. V trimming: 2 bases; J trimming: 6 bases; junction bases outside the gene matches: 8. CDR1 is PRHDT, CDR2 FYEKMQ, per germline (reference sequence). The CDR3 loop reads CASSLSWTSGRSDTQYF. CDR3 DNA sequence: TGTGCCAGCAGCTTATCTTGGACTAGCGGGAGATCGGATACGCAGTATTTT. Full variable domain (rest looked up from reference TRBV13 and TRBJ2-3): AAGVIQSPRHLIKEKRETATLKCYPIPRHDTVYWYQQGPGQDPQFLISFYEKMQSDKGSIPDRFSAQQFSDYHSELNMSSLELGDSALYFCASSLSWTSGRSDTQYFGPGTRLTVL.

The J gene is TRBJ2-1, the V gene TRBV11-3; 9 bases map to TRBD2. V shed 5 bases and J 10 bases; nucleotides not matched to a gene: 3. Looked up from germline, CDR1 is SGHNT and CDR2 is YENEEA. The CDR3 covers 12 residues. The chain's CDR3 is CASSEGLAEQFF. CDR3 in DNA: TGTGCCAGCAGCGAAGGACTAGCGGAGCAGTTCTTC.

This sequence joins TRBV30 and TRBJ1-6; no definite D call. The ends were cut back, 0 bases at V and 5 bases at J, with 5 bases in the middle. The CDR3 is 13 amino acids. The V gene's germline CDR1 is GTSNPN and CDR2 SVGIG (reference sequence). This CDR3 is CAWSVGDNSPLHF. The CDR3 bases are TGTGCCTGGAGTGTAGGTGATAATTCACCCCTCCACTTT.

The chain is built from TRBV4-1 and TRBJ2-3; 12 nucleotides line up with TRBD2. The CDR3 runs to 22 residues. The V segment lost 4 bases and the J segment 4 bases; nucleotides outside the gene matches: 24. The germline V gene encodes CDR1 MGHRA and CDR2 YSYEKL. The CDR3 nucleotides read TGCGCCAGCAGCCTGAAGCCCCCAAGACTAGCGGGAGCCCTCGGGGACGCAGATACGCAGTATTTT. It specifies CASSLKPPRLAGALGDADTQYF.

The gene calls are TRBV2 and TRBJ1-4, with TRBD1 matching 10 bases. The CDR3 is 14 residues long. V dropped 5 bases and J dropped 4; count of bases not matched to a gene: 1. Germline values: CDR1 SNHLY, CDR2 FYNNEI. CDR3 sequence (DNA): TGTGCCAGCAGTCGGACAGGGGGTAATGAAAAACTGTTTTTT. Residues: CASSRTGGNEKLFF.

The chain is built from TRBV27 and TRBJ2-1; D is undetermined. CDR1 and CDR2 from the germline V gene are MNHEY and SMNVEV (reference sequence). The CDR3 totals 10 residues. The V end lost 8 bases, the J end lost 4 bases, and 3 bases lay between the germline ends. CDR3 nucleotide sequence: TGTGCCAGCGGATACAATGAGCAGTTCTTC. Its protein product is CASGYNEQFF.